What follows are 11 T cell receptor beta chains derived from one specimen sequenced in a study of blood T cell repertoires in COVID-19. Sequencing used immunoSEQ multiplex PCR; TCRdb keeps in-frame clones, though not all of them. The data hold under 250,000 clones, with about 88% observed a single time. The material sequenced was peripheral blood. All receptors derive from a man aged 50-59 years with COVID-19, enrolled during active disease.

The table lists this clone with a count of one. The chain employs TRBV10-1 and TRBJ2-1; 16 bases fit TRBD2. CDR3 length equals 16 residues. J lost 4 bases, V lost 8 bases, and 5 bases had no gene match. CDR1 is WNHNN and CDR2 is SYGVQD in the germline V gene (reference sequence). The CDR3 is CASSGTSGRGYNEQFF. The CDR3 bases are TGCGCCAGCTCCGGGACTAGCGGGAGGGGGTACAATGAGCAGTTCTTC.

This chain joins TRBV6-2 or TRBV6-3 and TRBJ1-5; no reliable D call. The V gene lost 4 bases and the J gene lost 0 bases, with 7 bases spanning the gap. Looked up from germline, CDR1 is MNHEY and CDR2 is SVGEGT. The CDR3 length is 14 residues. The CDR3 DNA reads TGTGCCAGCAGTTTTATTTATAGCAATCAGCCCCAGCATTTT. Encoded protein: CASSFIYSNQPQHF.

V and J are TRBV3-1 (or the pseudogene TRBV3-2) and TRBJ1-3, with 11 bases matching TRBD1. CDR3 length: 18 residues. CDR1 and CDR2 (germline): LGHDT, YNNKEL (reference sequence). Unmatched junction bases numbered 8, after V lost 2 bases and J lost 2 bases. The CDR3 spells CASSQWGQGDFTGNTIYF. The CDR3 DNA reads TGTGCCAGCAGCCAATGGGGACAGGGGGACTTCACTGGAAACACCATATATTTT.

This rearrangement joins TRBV3-1 (or the pseudogene TRBV3-2) to TRBJ2-1; TRBD2 aligns across 10 bases. The V gene's germline CDR1 is LGHDT and CDR2 YNNKEL (reference sequence). V shed 1 base and J 5 bases; nucleotides not matched to a gene: 11. The CDR3 totals 18 residues. The CDR3 DNA sequence: TGTGCCAGCAGCCAAGCATCTAGCGGGGGTTTCCCCCACAATGAGCAGTTCTTC. It specifies CASSQASSGGFPHNEQFF.

This clone was detected once. The identical CDR3 is also encoded by other nucleotide sequences in the sample. The chain recombines TRBV5-1 with TRBJ1-1; tentative D call: TRBD1 (6 bases). CDR3 length: 13 residues. The V and J ends lost 3 bases and 1 base respectively, with 7 bases between them. The germline V gene encodes CDR1 SGHRS and CDR2 YFSETQ. CDR3 DNA sequence: TGCGCCAGCAGCTCGGGACAGAACACTGAAGCTTTCTTT. Translating it yields CASSSGQNTEAFF.

CDR3 loop: CASSRPTSGEQYF. The CDR3 nucleotides are TGTGCCAGCTCACGTCCGACTAGCGGTGAGCAGTACTTC. This rearrangement joins TRBV18 to TRBJ2-7; 9 bases align to TRBD2. Losses at the gene ends were 4 bases for V and 7 bases for J; bases not matched to a gene: 5. CDR3 size: 13 residues. CDR1 is KGHSH, CDR2 LQKENI, per germline.

The genes are TRBV5-4 and TRBJ2-5; D ambiguous. Between the trimmed V and J ends, which lost 4 bases and 1 base, there was a span of 17 bases. The CDR3 length is 16 residues. The germline gives CDR1 SGHNT, CDR2 YYREEE (reference sequence). The CDR3 region is CASSHKLNKRQETQYF. The CDR3 DNA follows: TGTGCCAGCAGCCACAAATTAAATAAGCGCCAAGAGACCCAGTACTTC.

This chain uses TRBV4-1 with TRBJ2-3; D is possibly TRBD1 (6 bases). Trimming shortened V by 3 bases and J by 4 bases, and 11 bases separated the two germline ends. This CDR3 has 14 amino acids. The germline gives CDR1 MGHRA, CDR2 YSYEKL. The CDR3 coding sequence is TGCGCCAGCAGCCATCCAGAGGGGGCAGATACGCAGTATTTT. Translated: CASSHPEGADTQYF.

The chain couples TRBV6-5 to TRBJ2-7, with D possibly matching TRBD2 (7 bases). Per the germline V gene, CDR1 is MNHEY and CDR2 is SVGAGI. The CDR3 covers 14 residues. Trimming pared 11 bases from V and 5 bases from J, leaving 22 bases between. This CDR3 reads CASRSGGRGDEQYF. The CDR3 DNA sequence: TGTGCCTCTAGGTCCGGGGGGCGCGGTGACGAGCAGTACTTC.

This sequence joins TRBV3-1 (or the pseudogene TRBV3-2) and TRBJ2-5, with D maybe TRBD1 (5 bases). CDR3 size: 14 residues. The V gene's germline CDR1 is LGHDT and CDR2 YNNKEL (reference sequence). V lost 1 base to trimming and J lost 2 bases, with 8 bases between them. The CDR3 here is CASSQGAGQETQYF. DNA of the CDR3: TGTGCCAGCAGCCAAGGGGCAGGGCAAGAGACCCAGTACTTC.

The chain is built from TRBV6-5 and TRBJ1-4; D not resolved. This CDR3 contains 12 residues. V was cut by 6 bases and J by 8 bases, with 10 bases left in between. Per the germline V gene, CDR1 is MNHEY and CDR2 is SVGAGI. CDR3 bases: TGTGCCAGCAGCCAGGAGGGCGAAAAACTGTTTTTT. Amino acid sequence: CASSQEGEKLFF.